This TCR beta chain stems from a study of regulatory T cells in long-lasting Graves disease. Study information: Freshly diagnosed Graves' patients had used antithyroid drugs for under 3 months.

Time point here: newly diagnosed GD, antithyroid drugs for less than 3 months. The TCR library was made from RNA that had been extracted from PBMCs in TRIzol. Patients all came to the study from an endocrinology department in Xi'an, China. Study-wide findings and caveats: Few sampled subjects may have lowered accuracy.

Both iRepertoire HTBI primers and Arm-PCR of CDR3 regions were used to build the TCR beta libraries. TCRdb fed the multiplex PCR reads into MiXCR, producing one record per CDR3 protein. The sample shows about 320,000 distinct CDR3 sequences, 15% to 20% of them seen only once. This clonotype was observed many times. Its target is unknown. Germline values: CDR1 MNHGY, CDR2 SVAAGI. V was clipped by 3 bases and J by 1 base, with 5 bases between them. The CDR3 contains 13 residues. V gene TRBV6-9 combines with J gene TRBJ2-3; D is unresolved. The clonotype originates from a female donor with Graves disease. Source: peripheral blood mononuclear cells (PBMCs), taken at new diagnosis, from a patient treated with antithyroid drugs. The DNA for the CDR3 is TGTGCCAGCAGTTACGGAGGCACAGATACGCAGTATTTT. It codes for CASSYGGTDTQYF.